These 7 T cell receptor beta chains came from one sample sequenced in a study of cytomegalovirus exposure and HLA in healthy donors. Researchers ran the PCR with 60 Vbeta and 13 Jbeta primers. The data were produced by immunoSEQ multiplex PCR, yet TCRdb's version contains in-frame clones alone and is incomplete. The table shows about 190,000 clones, with 80% to 85% occurring only once. Sequenced: PBMCs. The receptors were gathered from a man between 35 and 55 years old in good health and CMV-seropositive.

The chain joins TRBV7-9 to TRBJ2-1; TRBD2 matches at 8 bases. With V trimmed by 9 bases and J by 0 bases, 7 bases remained unmatched. Germline assignment: CDR1 SEHNR and CDR2 FQNEAQ (reference sequence). The CDR3 extends over 15 amino acids. CDR3 sequence: CASKFSGDSYNEQFF. In DNA, the CDR3 is TGTGCCAGTAAATTTAGCGGGGACTCCTACAATGAGCAGTTCTTC.

The J gene is TRBJ1-2, the V gene TRBV15; 9 positions agree with TRBD1. There are 15 residues in the CDR3. With 5 bases clipped from V and 0 bases from J, the junction kept 4 bases outside the gene matches. Germline CDR1 and CDR2: LNHNV and YYDKDF (reference sequence). The CDR3 loop reads CATSEGQGANYGYTF. The CDR3 DNA reads TGTGCCACCAGCGAGGGACAGGGAGCTAACTATGGCTACACCTTC.

This chain links TRBV10-2 with TRBJ1-1; D ambiguous. This CDR3 has 16 residues. Germline V CDR1 and CDR2: WSHSY, SAAADI. V lost 0 bases, J lost 3 bases, and 14 bases lay in between. The CDR3, as DNA: TGCGCCAGCAGTGAGTCGAAAATTCTCGGGGACACTGAAGCTTTCTTT. Its protein product is CASSESKILGDTEAFF.

The J gene is TRBJ1-5, the V gene TRBV10-3; 7 bases are a match to TRBD1. CDR1 and CDR2 from the germline V gene are ENHRY and SYGVKD. After removal of 6 bases from V and 3 bases from J, the junction contained 5 bases not matched to a gene. The CDR3 length is 14 residues. For the CDR3, the DNA is TGTGCCATCAGACAGGGGCCTGACAATCAGCCCCAGCATTTT. It is translated as CAIRQGPDNQPQHF.

The chain links TRBV6-4 to TRBJ1-2; 7 bases fit TRBD1. This CDR3 has 14 amino acids. CDR1 is MRHNA, CDR2 SNTAGT, per germline. Trimming at V came to 0 bases and at J to 6 bases, leaving 4 bases not matched to a gene. The CDR3 coding sequence is TGTGCCAGCAGTGACTCGACAGGGCCCGATGGCTACACCTTC. Encoded protein: CASSDSTGPDGYTF.

This clone has just one count. The rearrangement links TRBV5-8 to TRBJ2-2; TRBD2 aligns across 11 bases. The V and J ends lost 4 bases and 4 bases, in that order; junction bases with no gene match: 6. Looked up from germline, CDR1 is SGHTS and CDR2 is YDEGEE. The CDR3 is 16 residues long. The CDR3 region has the DNA TGTGCCAGCAGCAGTAGCGGGGGGGCCGCCACCGGGGAGCTGTTTTTT. Translation gives CASSSSGGAATGELFF.

This sequence joins TRBV6-1 and TRBJ1-4; 9 bases agree with TRBD1. Germline CDR1 and CDR2: MNHNS and SASEGT. V lost 3 bases and J lost 4; bases outside the gene matches: 6. This CDR3 contains 16 residues. The chain's CDR3 is CASSEPDRGDNEKLFF. The CDR3 DNA reads as TGTGCCAGCAGTGAGCCGGACAGGGGCGATAATGAAAAACTGTTTTTT.